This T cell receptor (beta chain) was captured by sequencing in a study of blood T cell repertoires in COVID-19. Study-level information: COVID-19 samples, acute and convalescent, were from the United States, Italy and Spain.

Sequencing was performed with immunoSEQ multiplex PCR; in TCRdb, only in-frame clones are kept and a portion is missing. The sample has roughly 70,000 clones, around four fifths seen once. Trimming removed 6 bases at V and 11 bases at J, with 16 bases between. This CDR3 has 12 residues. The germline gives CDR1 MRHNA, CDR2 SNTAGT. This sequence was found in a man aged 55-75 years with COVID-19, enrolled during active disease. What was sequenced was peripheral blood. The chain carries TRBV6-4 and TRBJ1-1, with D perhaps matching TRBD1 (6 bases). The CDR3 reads CASRGPGTRAFF. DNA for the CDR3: TGTGCCAGCAGGGGGCCCGGGACACGCGCTTTCTTT.